The TCR beta chain under discussion was sequenced for a study of shared clonotypes between healthy human individuals. Broader study findings: The expectation was that sequencing depth would affect clonotype sharing among donors. The study found lower generation probabilities in non-shared clonotypes than in those shared by all four donors.

A word on this clone: Its antigen remains unidentified.

V was shortened by 4 bases and J by 1 base, with 8 bases between the two germline ends. Germline CDR1 MNHNS, CDR2 SASEGT. The CDR3 is 13 amino acids. TCRdb's table, derived via immunoSEQ multiplex PCR, lists solely in-frame clones and lacks some. The top ten clones hold about 1.5% of a sample with about 1 million clones, under 80% of them seen once. The TCR originated in a man between 18 and 29 years old in good health. Material: memory CD4+ T cells sorted from blood. The subset is: CD45RA-negative fraction. This chain uses TRBV6-1 with TRBJ2-7; D ambiguous. As DNA, the CDR3 is TGTGCCAGCAGTGTTGAGCTATCCTACGAGCAGTACTTC. It encodes CASSVELSYEQYF.